Listed below are T cell receptor beta chains from one sample, sequenced in a study of blood T cell repertoires in COVID-19. Here immunoSEQ multiplex PCR was the method, and the copy in TCRdb shows in-frame clones only, minus some. The sample has some 200,000 clones; 85% to 90% are singletons. Material: peripheral blood. All receptors derive from a man at least 80 years old with acute or convalescent COVID-19. CDR3s include the opening cysteine and the closing phenylalanine or tryptophan. A D gene is named only where the DNA matches it firmly. Clone sizes are given selectively: once, few, many, or a class where the clone is expanded.

>TRBJ2-1|.|TRBV9|.
TGTGCCAGCAGCCCTCGGACGGGAACTGGTTACAATGAGCAGTTCTTC
CASSPRTGTGYNEQFF
>TRBJ1-5|.|TRBV7-2|.
TGTGCCAGCAGTCATGGGACACTGAATCAGCCCCAGCATTTT
CASSHGTLNQPQHF
>TRBJ1-2|.|TRBV28|.
TGTGCCAGCAGGAACAGCTCTAACTATGGCTACACCTTC
CASRNSSNYGYTF
>TRBJ2-1|.|TRBV15|TRBD2
TGTGCCACCAGCAGAGATCAATGGACTAGCGGGTACAATGAGCAGTTCTTC
CATSRDQWTSGYNEQFF
>TRBJ1-4|.|TRBV18|.
TGTGCCAGCTCAACTACAGGGGAAAAACTGTTTTTT
CASSTTGEKLFF
>TRBJ1-6|once|TRBV18|TRBD1
TGTGCCAGCTCATCAGACCAGGGGGCGCGTTTGTCACCCCTCCACTTT
CASSSDQGARLSPLHF
>TRBJ1-4|.|TRBV9|.
TGTGCCAGCAGCGTAGAGCAGGGGATTTACGAAAAACTGTTTTTT
CASSVEQGIYEKLFF
>TRBJ2-7|.|TRBV27|TRBD2
TGTGCCAGCAGTGGGTTTGCCCCTACTAGCGGGAGGTGGCGGGAGCAGTACTTC
CASSGFAPTSGRWREQYF
>TRBJ2-5|once|TRBV5-5|TRBD2
TGTGCCAGCAACAACCGACTAGCCCAAGAGACCCAGTACTTC
CASNNRLAQETQYF
>TRBJ1-5|.|TRBV7-8|.
TGTGCCAGCAGCTTACTTCAGGGTCAAGCACAGCCCCAGCATTTT
CASSLLQGQAQPQHF
>TRBJ1-4|.|TRBV7-8|.
TGTGCCAGCAGCGATCACCCCAGGGGTGGTGAAAAACTGTTTTTT
CASSDHPRGGEKLFF
>TRBJ2-4|.|TRBV20-1|TRBD2
TGCAGTGCTAGTAGGCTAGCGGGGGCCAAAAACATTCAGTACTTC
CSASRLAGAKNIQYF
>TRBJ2-1|.|TRBV27|TRBD1
TGTGCCAGCGCGCCCGGGACAGGGGCCTTCCCCGGGGCCAATGAGCAGTTCTTC
CASAPGTGAFPGANEQFF
>TRBJ2-2|once|TRBV4-1|.
TGCGCCAGCAGCCAAGAGATATCACTATCCACCGGGGAGCTGTTTTTT
CASSQEISLSTGELFF
>TRBJ1-1|.|TRBV5-5|.
TGTGCCAGCAGCCTGGACCTCAGGAACACTGAAGCTTTCTTT
CASSLDLRNTEAFF
>TRBJ1-3|few|TRBV7-2|.
TGTGCCAGCGCCACGGGACACCACTCTGGAAACACCATATATTTT
CASATGHHSGNTIYF
>TRBJ2-3|.|TRBV19|TRBD2
TGTGCCAGTACCCTGACTAGCGGGAGGACAGATACGCAGTATTTT
CASTLTSGRTDTQYF
>TRBJ2-3|.|TRBV14|TRBD2
TGTGCCAGCAGCTTCTGGACCGGGAGGGATACGCAGTATTTT
CASSFWTGRDTQYF
>TRBJ2-2|.|TRBV5-1|.
TGCGCCAGCAGCTTCCAACTCACCGGGGAGCTGTTTTTT
CASSFQLTGELFF
>TRBJ1-4|few|TRBV10-3|.
TGTGCCATCAGTGGGGACACGGATGAAAAACTGTTTTTT
CAISGDTDEKLFF
>TRBJ2-3|.|TRBV9|TRBD2
TGTGCCAGCAGCGTGGGAGGGACTAGCGGGAGTTTTTACACAGATACGCAGTATTTT
CASSVGGTSGSFYTDTQYF
>TRBJ2-3|few|TRBV21-1|.
TGTGCCAGCAGCAAAGAAACAGGACACACAGATACGCAGTATTTT
CASSKETGHTDTQYF
>TRBJ2-1|.|TRBV7-2|TRBD2
TGTGCCAGCAGCACGGGACTAACCAGGTTGGATGAGCAGTTCTTC
CASSTGLTRLDEQFF
>TRBJ1-1|.|TRBV6-1|.
TGTGCCAGCAGTGAAGTCCCTTTGAGGGCTTTCTTT
CASSEVPLRAFF
>TRBJ1-1|.|TRBV6-2/TRBV6-3|.
TGTGCCAGCAGTCGACAGTTGAACACTGAAGCTTTCTTT
CASSRQLNTEAFF
>TRBJ2-1|.|TRBV11-2|TRBD2
TGTGCCAGCAGTTTCACTAGCGGTCCCTACAATGAGCAGTTCTTC
CASSFTSGPYNEQFF
>TRBJ2-3|.|TRBV7-9|TRBD1
TGTGCCAGCAGCTCAGGGACAGGGGCTAGCACAGATACGCAGTATTTT
CASSSGTGASTDTQYF
>TRBJ2-3|.|TRBV19|.
TGTGCCAGTAGTATAGGCGGAGTTCTCGCAGATACGCAGTATTTT
CASSIGGVLADTQYF
>TRBJ1-2|few|TRBV11-2|TRBD1
TGTGCCAGCAGCCCTCGAGGGACAGCGTACTATGGCTACACCTTC
CASSPRGTAYYGYTF
>TRBJ1-2|.|TRBV5-5|.
TGTGCCAGCAGCTTGAGGCAGGGTAACTATGGCTACACCTTC
CASSLRQGNYGYTF